Listed below are T cell receptor beta chains from one sample, sequenced in a study of T-cell memory formation after mild COVID-19. TCRdb reprocessed the 5' RACE reads with MiXCR, giving one entry per CDR3 protein. This sample carries some 150,000 distinct CDR3 sequences, 11% to 15% of them seen once, and the ten largest clones take about 29%. Source material: PBMCs or a T cell subset sorted from them (not recorded which). Receptors originate from an adult woman who had mild COVID-19 (a few samples of this study predate the infection). Cell type and time point are not known. CDR3s include the opening cysteine and the closing phenylalanine or tryptophan. The D gene is left open where the match is weak. Clone size, where shown, is once, few, many, or a class for clones that have expanded.

DNA: TGCGCCAGCAGCCCCCAGCGGGCCGAAATGAACACTGAAGCTTTCTTT; CDR3: CASSPQRAEMNTEAFF; J: TRBJ1-1; D: .; V: TRBV4-1; size: few
DNA: TGTGCCAGCAGTTACCATCGGGCAGGCGTAGGTTCACCCCTCCACTTT; CDR3: CASSYHRAGVGSPLHF; J: TRBJ1-6; D: .; V: TRBV6-5; size: few
DNA: TGTGCCAGCAGCCCAACGGGGGAGCTACCCCCACAAGGAAAACTGTTTTTT; CDR3: CASSPTGELPPQGKLFF; J: TRBJ1-4; D: .; V: TRBV2; size: .
DNA: TGCGCCAGCAGCTGGGTGGGGACAGGATCGAACACCGGGGAGCTGTTTTTT; CDR3: CASSWVGTGSNTGELFF; J: TRBJ2-2; D: TRBD1; V: TRBV5-1; size: few
DNA: TGTGCCAGCAGCTCAGAAGGTCGGGCCGAGCAGTACTTC; CDR3: CASSSEGRAEQYF; J: TRBJ2-7; D: .; V: TRBV7-6; size: many
DNA: TGTGCCAGCAGCCAAGTTACGAGGGGTACGCAGTATTTT; CDR3: CASSQVTRGTQYF; J: TRBJ2-3; D: .; V: TRBV3-1; size: few
DNA: TGTGCCAGCAGTTTAAACAGGGGGTTAGAGCAGTACTTC; CDR3: CASSLNRGLEQYF; J: TRBJ2-7; D: TRBD1; V: TRBV27; size: .
DNA: TGTGCCAGCAGCTTGGTGGACGAGACCCAGTACTTC; CDR3: CASSLVDETQYF; J: TRBJ2-5; D: .; V: TRBV5-6; size: few
DNA: TGTGCCAGCAGTCCAACCTTAGATTCCTACGAGCAGTACTTC; CDR3: CASSPTLDSYEQYF; J: TRBJ2-7; D: .; V: TRBV2; size: .
DNA: TGCGCCAGCAGCCACTCGTGGGGGGATAGCACAGATACGCAGTATTTT; CDR3: CASSHSWGDSTDTQYF; J: TRBJ2-3; D: .; V: TRBV4-1; size: .
DNA: TGTGCCAGCAGCGCACAGGGGGCCCACTCCTACGAGCAGTACTTC; CDR3: CASSAQGAHSYEQYF; J: TRBJ2-7; D: TRBD1; V: TRBV7-6; size: .
DNA: TGCGCCAGCAGCCAAGATCGAGTCCTTCAGCGCACTGAAGCTTTCTTT; CDR3: CASSQDRVLQRTEAFF; J: TRBJ1-1; D: .; V: TRBV4-1; size: few
DNA: TGTGCCAGCAGGCCCAACGAGGGGGGGACTGAAGCTTTCTTT; CDR3: CASRPNEGGTEAFF; J: TRBJ1-1; D: .; V: TRBV7-9; size: .
DNA: TGTGCCAGCAGCTTCCCAATTCTAGCCGAGACAGCCGACAAGAAATCTAACTATGGCTACACCTTC; CDR3: CASSFPILAETADKKSNYGYTF; J: TRBJ1-2; D: .; V: TRBV5-6; size: few
DNA: TGTGCCAGCATGACTAGCGGGATAGCTTTGGGGACCCAGTACTTC; CDR3: CASMTSGIALGTQYF; J: TRBJ2-5; D: TRBD2; V: TRBV12-3/TRBV12-4; size: few
DNA: TGCGCCAGCAGCCGGGACAGGGCCTACGAGCAGTACTTC; CDR3: CASSRDRAYEQYF; J: TRBJ2-7; D: TRBD1; V: TRBV5-1; size: many
DNA: TGTGCCAGCAGCTTAGCGCACGTCCGAGGGGCGTTTTACAATGAGCAGTTCTTC; CDR3: CASSLAHVRGAFYNEQFF; J: TRBJ2-1; D: .; V: TRBV7-2; size: .
DNA: TGCAGCGTTGAGGGGTCGGGGAGGTCCTACAATGAGCAGTTCTTC; CDR3: CSVEGSGRSYNEQFF; J: TRBJ2-1; D: .; V: TRBV29-1; size: .
DNA: TGTGCCAGCAGCTTGTCCGACAGGCCCTACGAGCAGTACTTC; CDR3: CASSLSDRPYEQYF; J: TRBJ2-7; D: .; V: TRBV5-5; size: many
DNA: TGTGCCAGCAGTCGCGGGACAGCGGATTATGGCTACACCTTC; CDR3: CASSRGTADYGYTF; J: TRBJ1-2; D: TRBD1; V: TRBV12-3/TRBV12-4; size: once
DNA: TGTGCCAGCAGCCAAGACCCGGCGGCCCCGCAAACAGGGGATGGCTACACCTTC; CDR3: CASSQDPAAPQTGDGYTF; J: TRBJ1-2; D: TRBD1; V: TRBV11-2; size: few
DNA: TGTGCCACCAGTGATCGACAGGGTGTGAACACTGAAGCTTTCTTT; CDR3: CATSDRQGVNTEAFF; J: TRBJ1-1; D: TRBD1; V: TRBV24-1; size: .
DNA: TGTGCCAGCAGCTTGGGCGGGGCGAACACTGAAGCTTTCTTT; CDR3: CASSLGGANTEAFF; J: TRBJ1-1; D: .; V: TRBV7-9; size: .
DNA: TGTGCCAGCAGTTCGGAGACGAACACTGAAGCTTTCTTT; CDR3: CASSSETNTEAFF; J: TRBJ1-1; D: .; V: TRBV2; size: few
DNA: TGTGCCAGCAGTCTCACCGGGACAGGGTTTCACTACGAGCAGTACTTC; CDR3: CASSLTGTGFHYEQYF; J: TRBJ2-7; D: TRBD1; V: TRBV12-3/TRBV12-4; size: .
DNA: TGTGCCAGCAGTTACTCGACAAGGCGGGGGGCCGCCTACGAGCAGTACTTC; CDR3: CASSYSTRRGAAYEQYF; J: TRBJ2-7; D: TRBD2; V: TRBV6-6; size: few
DNA: TGTGCCAGCAGCGTAGGCGGGGGTGATCAGCCCCAGCATTTT; CDR3: CASSVGGGDQPQHF; J: TRBJ1-5; D: .; V: TRBV9; size: few
DNA: TGCGCCAGCAGCTTGGTCGGGAGGGAGGGGGCCGAGCAGTACTTC; CDR3: CASSLVGREGAEQYF; J: TRBJ2-7; D: .; V: TRBV5-1; size: few
DNA: TGTGCCAGCAGCATAACCTCGTGGGTGAGCACTGAAGCTTTCTTT; CDR3: CASSITSWVSTEAFF; J: TRBJ1-1; D: .; V: TRBV6-2/TRBV6-3; size: .
DNA: TGTGCCAGCAGCTTAGCCTCCAGGGGAGGAGAGACCCAGTACTTC; CDR3: CASSLASRGGETQYF; J: TRBJ2-5; D: .; V: TRBV7-2; size: .
DNA: TGCAGCGTTCTGGACGGCGAATCCTATGGCTACACCTTC; CDR3: CSVLDGESYGYTF; J: TRBJ1-2; D: .; V: TRBV29-1; size: .
DNA: TGTGCCAGCAGCCCCGCTTGGGAGCGGGATCCCTACGAGCAGTACTTC; CDR3: CASSPAWERDPYEQYF; J: TRBJ2-7; D: TRBD2; V: TRBV28; size: .
DNA: TGTGCCAGCAGCTTCCTTGAAGCTTTCTTT; CDR3: CASSFLEAFF; J: TRBJ1-1; D: .; V: TRBV7-3; size: .
DNA: TGTGCCAGCAGCTTGGGACAGGGGTTAACAGATACGCAGTATTTT; CDR3: CASSLGQGLTDTQYF; J: TRBJ2-3; D: TRBD1; V: TRBV5-6; size: few
DNA: TGTGCCGTCTTAAGACTAGCGGGAGTTACCTACGAGCAGTACTTC; CDR3: CAVLRLAGVTYEQYF; J: TRBJ2-7; D: TRBD2; V: TRBV7-9; size: .
DNA: TGTGCCAGCAGCGTCAAGCCTAGCGGGGGGGCGAATAATGAGCAGTTCTTC; CDR3: CASSVKPSGGANNEQFF; J: TRBJ2-1; D: TRBD2; V: TRBV7-7; size: few
DNA: TGTGCCAGCAGCTCTAGTAGGACTAGCGCGAGCTCCTACAATGAGCAGTTCTTC; CDR3: CASSSSRTSASSYNEQFF; J: TRBJ2-1; D: TRBD2; V: TRBV12-3/TRBV12-4; size: .
DNA: TGCAGCGTTGAAAGTCCAGGGGCAGGGGACTACGAGCAGTACTTC; CDR3: CSVESPGAGDYEQYF; J: TRBJ2-7; D: .; V: TRBV29-1; size: few
DNA: TGCGCCAGCAGCTACAATGGGGTCTACGAGCAGTACTTC; CDR3: CASSYNGVYEQYF; J: TRBJ2-7; D: .; V: TRBV5-1; size: few
DNA: TGTGCCACCAGTGATTTGATGTCTAGCGGGGTCACAGATACGCAGTATTTT; CDR3: CATSDLMSSGVTDTQYF; J: TRBJ2-3; D: TRBD2; V: TRBV24-1; size: few
DNA: TGCGCCAGCAGCTTGGTTGGGCAGCGAAACTATGGCTACACCTTC; CDR3: CASSLVGQRNYGYTF; J: TRBJ1-2; D: .; V: TRBV5-1; size: few